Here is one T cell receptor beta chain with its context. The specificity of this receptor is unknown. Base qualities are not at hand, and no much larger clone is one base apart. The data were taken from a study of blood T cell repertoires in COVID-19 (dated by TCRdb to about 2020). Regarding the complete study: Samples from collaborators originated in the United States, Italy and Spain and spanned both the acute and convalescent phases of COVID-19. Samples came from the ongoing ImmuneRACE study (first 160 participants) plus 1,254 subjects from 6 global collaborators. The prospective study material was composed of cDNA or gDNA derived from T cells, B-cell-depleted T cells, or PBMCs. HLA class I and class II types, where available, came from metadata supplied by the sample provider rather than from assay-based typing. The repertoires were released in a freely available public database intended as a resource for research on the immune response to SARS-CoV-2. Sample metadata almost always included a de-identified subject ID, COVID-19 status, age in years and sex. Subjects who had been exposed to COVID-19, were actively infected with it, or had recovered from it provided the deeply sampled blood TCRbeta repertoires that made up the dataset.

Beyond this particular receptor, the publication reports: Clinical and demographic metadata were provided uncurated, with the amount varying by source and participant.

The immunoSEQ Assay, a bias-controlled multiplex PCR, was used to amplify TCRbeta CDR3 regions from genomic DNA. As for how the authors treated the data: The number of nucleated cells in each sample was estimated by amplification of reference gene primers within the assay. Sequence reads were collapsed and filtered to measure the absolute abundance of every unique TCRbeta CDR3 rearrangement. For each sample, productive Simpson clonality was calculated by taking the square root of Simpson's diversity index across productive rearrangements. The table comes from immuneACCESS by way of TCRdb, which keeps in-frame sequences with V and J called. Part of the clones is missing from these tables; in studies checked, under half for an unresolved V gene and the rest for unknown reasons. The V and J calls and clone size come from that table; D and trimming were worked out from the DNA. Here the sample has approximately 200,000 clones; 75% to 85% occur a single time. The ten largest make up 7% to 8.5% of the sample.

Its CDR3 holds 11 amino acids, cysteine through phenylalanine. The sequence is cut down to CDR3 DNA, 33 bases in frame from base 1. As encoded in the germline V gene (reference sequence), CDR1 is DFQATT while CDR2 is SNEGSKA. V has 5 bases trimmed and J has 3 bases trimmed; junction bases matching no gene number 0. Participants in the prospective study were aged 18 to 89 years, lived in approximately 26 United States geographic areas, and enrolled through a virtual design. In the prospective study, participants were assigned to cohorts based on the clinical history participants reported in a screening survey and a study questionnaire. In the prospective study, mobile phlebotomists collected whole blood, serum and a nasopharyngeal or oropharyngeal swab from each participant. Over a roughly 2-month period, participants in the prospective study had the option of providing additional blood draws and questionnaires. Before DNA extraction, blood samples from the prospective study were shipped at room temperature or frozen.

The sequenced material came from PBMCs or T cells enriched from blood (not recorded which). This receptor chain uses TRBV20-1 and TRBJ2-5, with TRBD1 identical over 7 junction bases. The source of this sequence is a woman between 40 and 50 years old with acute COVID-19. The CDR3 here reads CSAGTEETQYF. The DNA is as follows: TGCAGTGCTGGGACAGAAGAGACCCAGTACTTC.